The 10 T cell receptor beta chains below all came from one sample that was sequenced in a study of cytomegalovirus exposure and HLA in healthy donors. Sequencing used immunoSEQ multiplex PCR; TCRdb keeps in-frame clones, though not all of them. The top ten hold about 2% of the sample, which has roughly 110,000 clones, about 88% seen once. The specimen sequenced was PBMCs. The origin of the receptors is a woman between 18 and 29 years old in good health and CMV-seropositive.

The rearrangement links TRBV4-1 to TRBJ2-5; TRBD2 is a possible D gene (5 bases). This CDR3 is built from 14 residues. In germline, CDR1 is MGHRA, CDR2 YSYEKL. V lost 1 base, J lost 7 bases, and 13 bases lay in between. The CDR3 sequence is CASSQVKGRGTQYF. The DNA of the CDR3 is TGCGCCAGCAGCCAAGTTAAGGGTCGGGGGACCCAGTACTTC.

V and J are TRBV7-9 and TRBJ1-1, with D possibly being TRBD1 (5 bases). Trimming pared 4 bases from V and 0 bases from J, leaving 21 bases between. CDR1 is SEHNR, CDR2 FQNEAQ, per germline (reference sequence). This CDR3 has 18 residues. The CDR3 DNA sequence: TGTGCCAGCAGCTGGAGCCCCAGTGGGGCGGGGATGAACACTGAAGCTTTCTTT. This translates into CASSWSPSGAGMNTEAFF.

The chain employs TRBV11-2 and TRBJ2-1, with 7 bases identical to TRBD1. The CDR3 has 18 residues. V lost 0 bases and J lost 3; bases outside the gene matches: 11. In germline, CDR1 is SGHAT, CDR2 FQNNGV. As DNA, the CDR3 is TGTGCCAGCAGCTTAGATCTAATGGGACAGAAGGGCTACAATGAGCAGTTCTTC. As protein: CASSLDLMGQKGYNEQFF.

The rearrangement links TRBV9 to TRBJ1-1; TRBD1 aligns across 10 bases. This CDR3 comprises 15 residues. V trimming: 2 bases; J trimming: 4 bases; junction bases outside the gene matches: 5. Germline CDR1 SGDLS, CDR2 YYNGEE. For the CDR3, the DNA is TGTGCCAGCAGCGTGACCGGGACAGGGGTCACTGAAGCTTTCTTT. It yields the protein CASSVTGTGVTEAFF.

The V and J genes are TRBV5-6 and TRBJ1-2; D is ambiguous. Germline-derived CDR1 and CDR2 are SGHDT and YYEEEE. V gave up 0 bases and J gave up 2 bases, with 11 bases separating them. The CDR3 contains 15 residues. The DNA of the CDR3 is TGTGCCAGCAGCTTGGGAACCCTACCGAACTATGGCTACACCTTC. Its protein product is CASSLGTLPNYGYTF.

The rearrangement uses TRBV27 and TRBJ1-2, with 12 positions matching TRBD1. The CDR3 has 17 residues. J gave up 8 bases and V 3 bases, and 13 bases lay outside the gene matches. Germline V gene lookup returns CDR1 MNHEY and CDR2 SMNVEV (reference sequence). CDR3 in DNA: TGTGCCAGCAGTTTTACGAACCGGGACAGGGGGCTTCGGGGCTACACCTTC. Its translation: CASSFTNRDRGLRGYTF.

The gene calls are TRBV2 and TRBJ2-7; 10 bases match TRBD1. Germline values: CDR1 SNHLY, CDR2 FYNNEI. The junction had 7 bases not matched to a gene; V was cut back by 5 bases and J by 0 bases. The CDR3 runs to 16 residues. The CDR3 sequence: CASSSGTGAFSYEQYF. The CDR3 nucleotides read TGTGCCAGCAGTTCCGGGACAGGGGCTTTCTCCTACGAGCAGTACTTC.

The chain is built from TRBV19 and TRBJ1-6; perhaps TRBD1 as D (5 bases). CDR1 and CDR2 (germline): LNHDA, SQIVND (reference sequence). There are 15 residues in the CDR3. The V end was cut by 5 bases, the J end by 7 bases, with 15 bases between. The chain's CDR3 is CASSPRGTSNSPLHF. DNA of the CDR3: TGTGCCAGTAGTCCGCGGGGGACCTCCAATTCACCCCTCCACTTT.

This chain uses TRBV7-2 with TRBJ1-5, with D possibly matching TRBD1 (6 bases). Between the trimmed V and J ends, which lost 2 bases and 3 bases, there was a span of 11 bases. Germline-derived CDR1 and CDR2 are SGHTA and FQGNSA. The CDR3 length is 15 residues. DNA of the CDR3: TGTGCCAGCAGCTTAATCCCAGGGGCCAATCAGCCCCAGCATTTT. This codes for CASSLIPGANQPQHF.

The chain has TRBV6-6 and TRBJ2-2; a possible D gene is TRBD2 (7 bases). The CDR3 is 14 amino acids. Per germline, CDR1 MNHNY and CDR2 SVGAGI (reference sequence). Trimming cost V 11 bases and J 4 bases, with 17 bases left between them. CDR3 loop: CAGRGGLSTGELFF. CDR3 sequence (DNA): TGTGCCGGTAGGGGGGGGCTGAGCACCGGGGAGCTGTTTTTT.